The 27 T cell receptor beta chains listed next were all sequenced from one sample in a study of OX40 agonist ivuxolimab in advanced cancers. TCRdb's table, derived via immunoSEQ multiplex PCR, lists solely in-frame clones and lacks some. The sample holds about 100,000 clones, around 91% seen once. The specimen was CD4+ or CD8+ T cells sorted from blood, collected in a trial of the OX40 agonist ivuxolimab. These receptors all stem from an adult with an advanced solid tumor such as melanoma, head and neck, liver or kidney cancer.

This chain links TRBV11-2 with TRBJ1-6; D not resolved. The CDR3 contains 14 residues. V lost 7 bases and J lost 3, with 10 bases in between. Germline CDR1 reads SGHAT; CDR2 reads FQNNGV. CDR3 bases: TGTGCCAGCACCATAACCCTCTATAATTCACCCCTCCACTTT. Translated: CASTITLYNSPLHF. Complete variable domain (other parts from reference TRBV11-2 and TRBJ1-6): EAGVAQSPRYKIIEKRQSVAFWCNPISGHATLYWYQQILGQGPKLLIQFQNNGVVDDSQLPKDRFSAERLKGVDSTLKIQPAKLEDSAVYLCASTITLYNSPLHFGNGTRLTVT.

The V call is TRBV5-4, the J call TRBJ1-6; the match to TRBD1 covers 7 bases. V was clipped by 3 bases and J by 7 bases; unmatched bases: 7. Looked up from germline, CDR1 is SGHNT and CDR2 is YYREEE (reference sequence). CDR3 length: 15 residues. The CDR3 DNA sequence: TGTGCCAGCAGCTCCCAGGACAGGCCCAATTCACCCCTCCACTTT. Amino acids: CASSSQDRPNSPLHF.

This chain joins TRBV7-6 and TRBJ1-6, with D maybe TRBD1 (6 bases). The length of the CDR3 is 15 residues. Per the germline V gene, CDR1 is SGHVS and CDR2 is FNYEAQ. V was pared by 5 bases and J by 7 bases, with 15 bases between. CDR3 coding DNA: TGTGCCAGCAGCCCCACGAGGGGGGGAAATTCACCCCTCCACTTT. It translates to CASSPTRGGNSPLHF. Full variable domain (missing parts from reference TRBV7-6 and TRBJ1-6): GAGVSQSPRYKVTKRGQDVALRCDPISGHVSLYWYRQALGQGPEFLTYFNYEAQQDKSGLPNDRFSAERPEGSISTLTIQRTEQRDSAMYRCASSPTRGGNSPLHFGNGTRLTVT.

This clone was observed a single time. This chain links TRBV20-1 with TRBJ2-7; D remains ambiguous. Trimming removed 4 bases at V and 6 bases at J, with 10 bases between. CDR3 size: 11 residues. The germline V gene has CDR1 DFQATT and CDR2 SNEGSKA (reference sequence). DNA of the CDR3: TGCAGTGCTACCATCCAAGCCGAGCAGTACTTC. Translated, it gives CSATIQAEQYF.

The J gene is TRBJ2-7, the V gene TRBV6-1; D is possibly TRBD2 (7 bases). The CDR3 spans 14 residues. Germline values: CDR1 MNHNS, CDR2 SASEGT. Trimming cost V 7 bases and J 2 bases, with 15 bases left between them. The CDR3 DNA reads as TGTGCCAGCAAATCCGGGGGGCCTCCCTACGAGCAGTACTTC. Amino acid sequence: CASKSGGPPYEQYF.

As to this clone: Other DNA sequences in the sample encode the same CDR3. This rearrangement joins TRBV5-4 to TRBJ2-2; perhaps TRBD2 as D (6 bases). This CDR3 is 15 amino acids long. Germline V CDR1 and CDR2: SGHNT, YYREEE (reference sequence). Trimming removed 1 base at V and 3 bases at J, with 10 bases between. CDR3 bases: TGTGCCAGCAGCTTGCCGGGAGCCCACACCGGGGAGCTGTTTTTT. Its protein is CASSLPGAHTGELFF.

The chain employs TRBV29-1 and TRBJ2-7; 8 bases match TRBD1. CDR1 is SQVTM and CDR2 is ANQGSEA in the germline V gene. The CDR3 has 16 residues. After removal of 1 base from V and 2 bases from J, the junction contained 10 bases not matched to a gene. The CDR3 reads CSVEVKSQGATYEQYF. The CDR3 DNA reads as TGCAGCGTTGAAGTCAAAAGCCAGGGGGCTACCTACGAGCAGTACTTC.

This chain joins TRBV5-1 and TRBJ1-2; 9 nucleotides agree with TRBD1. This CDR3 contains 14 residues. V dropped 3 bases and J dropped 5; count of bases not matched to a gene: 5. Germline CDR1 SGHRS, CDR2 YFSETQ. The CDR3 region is CASSSRTGDYGYTF. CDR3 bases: TGCGCCAGCAGCTCCCGGACAGGGGATTATGGCTACACCTTC.

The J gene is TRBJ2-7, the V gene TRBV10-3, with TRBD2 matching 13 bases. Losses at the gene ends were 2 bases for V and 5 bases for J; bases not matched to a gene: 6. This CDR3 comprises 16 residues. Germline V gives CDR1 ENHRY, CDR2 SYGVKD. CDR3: CAISEGLAGVRDEQYF. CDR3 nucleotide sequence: TGTGCCATCAGTGAGGGACTAGCGGGAGTTCGCGACGAGCAGTACTTC.

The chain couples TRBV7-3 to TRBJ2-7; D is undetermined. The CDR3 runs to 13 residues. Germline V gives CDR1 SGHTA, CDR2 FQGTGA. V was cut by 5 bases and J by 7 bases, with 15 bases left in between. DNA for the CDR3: TGTGCCAGCAGCCCTGACGGGTGGGGAGAGCAGTACTTC. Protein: CASSPDGWGEQYF.

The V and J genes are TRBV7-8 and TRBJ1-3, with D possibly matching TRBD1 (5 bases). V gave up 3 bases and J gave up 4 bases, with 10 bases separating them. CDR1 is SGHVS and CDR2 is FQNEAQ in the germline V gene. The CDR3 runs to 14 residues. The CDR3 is CASSLGQPGNTIYF. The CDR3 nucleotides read TGTGCCAGCAGCTTGGGGCAACCAGGAAACACCATATATTTT.

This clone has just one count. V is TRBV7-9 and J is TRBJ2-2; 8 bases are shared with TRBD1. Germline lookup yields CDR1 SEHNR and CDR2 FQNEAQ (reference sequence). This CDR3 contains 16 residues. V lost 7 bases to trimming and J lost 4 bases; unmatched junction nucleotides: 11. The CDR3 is CASNLAGGLVTGELFF. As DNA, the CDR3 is TGTGCCAGCAACCTAGCAGGGGGCTTGGTCACCGGGGAGCTGTTTTTT.

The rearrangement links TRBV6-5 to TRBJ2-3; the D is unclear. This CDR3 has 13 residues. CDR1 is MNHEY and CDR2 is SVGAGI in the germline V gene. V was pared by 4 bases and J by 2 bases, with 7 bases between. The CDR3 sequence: CASSSYNTDTQYF. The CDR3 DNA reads TGTGCCAGCAGTTCATACAACACAGATACGCAGTATTTT.

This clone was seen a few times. The CDR3 sequence: CASSQDLLAKLFF. The CDR3 nucleotides read TGTGCCAGCAGCCAAGACTTGTTGGCCAAACTGTTTTTT. This chain joins TRBV4-2 and TRBJ1-4, with no clear D. Trimming took off 0 bases at V and 11 bases at J, with 10 bases between the two ends. The CDR3 is 13 residues long. Germline V gene data show CDR1 as LGHNA and CDR2 as YNFKEQ.

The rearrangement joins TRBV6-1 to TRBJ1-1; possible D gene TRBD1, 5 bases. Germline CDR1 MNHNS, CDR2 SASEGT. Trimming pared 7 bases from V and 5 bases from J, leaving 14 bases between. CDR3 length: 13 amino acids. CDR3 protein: CASKSSGRTEAFF. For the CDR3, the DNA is TGTGCCAGCAAGAGCTCAGGGAGGACTGAAGCTTTCTTT.

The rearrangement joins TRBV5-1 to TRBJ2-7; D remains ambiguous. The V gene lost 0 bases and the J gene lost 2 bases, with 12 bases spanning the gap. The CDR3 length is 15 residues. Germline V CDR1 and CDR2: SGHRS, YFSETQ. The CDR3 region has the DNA TGCGCCAGCAGCTTGGAAACCAACCCGACCTACGAGCAGTACTTC. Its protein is CASSLETNPTYEQYF.

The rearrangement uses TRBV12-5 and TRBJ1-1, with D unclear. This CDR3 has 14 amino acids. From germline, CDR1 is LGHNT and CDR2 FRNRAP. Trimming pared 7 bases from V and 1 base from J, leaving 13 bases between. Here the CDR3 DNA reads TGTGCTAGTGCCCGTGGTGCGGAGAACACTGAAGCTTTCTTT. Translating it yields CASARGAENTEAFF.

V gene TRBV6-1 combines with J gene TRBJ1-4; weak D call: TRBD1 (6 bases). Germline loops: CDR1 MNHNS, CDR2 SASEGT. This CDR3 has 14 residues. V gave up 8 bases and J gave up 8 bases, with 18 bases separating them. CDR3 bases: TGTGCCAGCGCACAGGGTTCGCGGATAGAAAAACTGTTTTTT. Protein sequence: CASAQGSRIEKLFF.

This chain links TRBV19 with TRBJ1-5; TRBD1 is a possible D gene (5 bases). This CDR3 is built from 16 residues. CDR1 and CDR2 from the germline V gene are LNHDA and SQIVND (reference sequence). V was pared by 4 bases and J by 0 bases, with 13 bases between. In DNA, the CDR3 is TGTGCCAGTAGTAGAGAAGGACACTATAGCAATCAGCCCCAGCATTTT. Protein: CASSREGHYSNQPQHF.

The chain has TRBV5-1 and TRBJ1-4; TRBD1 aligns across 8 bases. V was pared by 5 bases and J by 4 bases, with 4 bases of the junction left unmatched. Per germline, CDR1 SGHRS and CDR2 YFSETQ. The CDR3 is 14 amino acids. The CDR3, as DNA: TGCGCCAGCAGGACGGGACAGGTTAATGAAAAACTGTTTTTT. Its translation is CASRTGQVNEKLFF.

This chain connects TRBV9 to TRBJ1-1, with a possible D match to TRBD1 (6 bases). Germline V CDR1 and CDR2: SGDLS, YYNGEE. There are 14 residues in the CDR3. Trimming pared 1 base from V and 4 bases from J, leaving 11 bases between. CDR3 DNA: TGTGCCAGCAGCGTACAGGGGTTGGTCACTGAAGCTTTCTTT. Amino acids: CASSVQGLVTEAFF.

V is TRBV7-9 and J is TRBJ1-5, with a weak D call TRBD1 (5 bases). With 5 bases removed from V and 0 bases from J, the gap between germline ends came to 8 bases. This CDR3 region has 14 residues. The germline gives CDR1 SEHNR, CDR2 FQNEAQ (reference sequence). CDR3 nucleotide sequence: TGTGCCAGCAGCCGTCAGGGTAGCAATCAGCCCCAGCATTTT. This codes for CASSRQGSNQPQHF.

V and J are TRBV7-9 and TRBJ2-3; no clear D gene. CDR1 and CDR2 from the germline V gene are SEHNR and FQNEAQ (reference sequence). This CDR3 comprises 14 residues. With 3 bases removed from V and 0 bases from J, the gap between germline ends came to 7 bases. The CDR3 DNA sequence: TGTGCCAGCAGCTTGGAGACTAGCACAGATACGCAGTATTTT. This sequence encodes CASSLETSTDTQYF.

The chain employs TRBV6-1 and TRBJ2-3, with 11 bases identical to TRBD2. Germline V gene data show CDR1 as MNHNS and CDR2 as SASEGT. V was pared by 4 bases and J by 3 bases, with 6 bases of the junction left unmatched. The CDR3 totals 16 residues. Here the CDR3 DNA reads TGTGCCAGCAGTGCTCTGGCTAGCGGGGGGACAGATACGCAGTATTTT. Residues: CASSALASGGTDTQYF.

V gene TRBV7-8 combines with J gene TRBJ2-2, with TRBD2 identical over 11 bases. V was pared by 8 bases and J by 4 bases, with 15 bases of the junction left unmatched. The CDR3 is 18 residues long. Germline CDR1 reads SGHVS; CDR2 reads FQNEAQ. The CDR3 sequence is CASRKGLAGGRGTGELFF. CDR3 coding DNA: TGTGCCAGCCGAAAGGGGCTAGCGGGGGGTAGGGGCACCGGGGAGCTGTTTTTT.

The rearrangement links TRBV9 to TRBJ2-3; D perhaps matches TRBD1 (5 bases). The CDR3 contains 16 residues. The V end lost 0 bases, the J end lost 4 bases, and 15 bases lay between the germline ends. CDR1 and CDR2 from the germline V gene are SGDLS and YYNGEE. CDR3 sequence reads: CASSVGPRARPDTQYF. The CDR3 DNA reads TGTGCCAGCAGCGTAGGGCCCAGGGCTCGCCCAGATACGCAGTATTTT.

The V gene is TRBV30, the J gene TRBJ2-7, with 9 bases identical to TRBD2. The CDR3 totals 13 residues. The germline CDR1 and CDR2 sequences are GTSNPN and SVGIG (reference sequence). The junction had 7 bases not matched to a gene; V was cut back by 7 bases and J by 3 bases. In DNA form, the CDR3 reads TGTGCCTCGGAGGTTAGCGGGGGCTACGAGCAGTACTTC. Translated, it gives CASEVSGGYEQYF. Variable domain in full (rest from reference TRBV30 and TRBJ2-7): SQTIHQWPATLVQPVGSPLSLECTVEGTSNPNLYWYRQAAGRGLQLLFYSVGIGQISSEVPQNLSASRPQDRQFILSSKKLLLSDSGFYLCASEVSGGYEQYFGPGTRLTVT.